This entry features one T cell receptor (beta chain) sequence. Each donor's blood draw was 7.5 to 10 milliliters of peripheral blood. The V end lost 1 base, the J end lost 3 bases, and 12 bases lay between the germline ends. The germline CDR1 and CDR2 sequences are LNHNV and YYDKDF (reference sequence). The CDR3 contains 16 residues. This sample stems from a study of blood T cells in healthy people across ages. Across the study: Template switching picked up about one barcoded beta molecule for each two T cells.

A J-beta primer mix and a sample-barcoded 5' primer were used in a second PCR of roughly 6 to 11 cycles. TCRdb called the 5' RACE reads again in MiXCR, with one record for every CDR3 protein. The data contain around 870,000 distinct CDR3 sequences, around 26% of them singletons. The sequence derives from a woman older than 75 in good health. Sequencing was done on a sample of blood. The chain is built from TRBV15 and TRBJ2-2, with D perhaps TRBD2 (6 bases). This chain's CDR3 is CATSRGGGLDTGELFF. The CDR3 DNA reads as TGTGCCACCAGCAGAGGTGGGGGGTTAGACACCGGGGAGCTGTTTTTT.